This is a list of T cell receptor beta chains from one sample in a study of T cell repertoires in cytomegalovirus infection. TCRdb processed the reads anew with MiXCR; each CDR3 protein has one entry. This sample has some 900,000 distinct CDR3 sequences, with roughly 33% found just once. No antigen has been identified for these receptors. Specimen: cultured CD8+ T cells from PBMCs, collected from culture after CMV antigen stimulation. Receptors were obtained from a human donor in good health (CMV status not recorded). Some clones in this sample may be carry-over from other donors' samples. The CDR3 runs from the conserved cysteine through the conserved F or W. D genes are given only for firm matches. Expanded clones get a size class; other rows say once, few or many, or leave the size out.

V	size	J	D	CDR3	DNA
TRBV27	NA	TRBJ1-2	NA	CASSLLPGPGYGYTF	TGTGCCAGCAGTTTATTACCGGGGCCAGGCTATGGCTACACCTTC
TRBV20-1	NA	TRBJ1-6	NA	CSAREGAATSNSPLHF	TGCAGTGCTAGAGAGGGGGCTGCTACCTCTAATTCACCCCTCCACTTT
TRBV4-1	few	TRBJ2-2	TRBD1	CASSQVGRDRANTGELFF	TGCGCCAGCAGCCAAGTTGGAAGGGACAGGGCGAACACCGGGGAGCTGTTTTTT
TRBV10-2	few	TRBJ1-2	TRBD1	CASNGQGADGYTF	TGCGCCAGCAATGGTCAGGGGGCGGATGGCTACACCTTC
TRBV7-4	NA	TRBJ2-2	TRBD2	CASNSPRGDGELFF	TGTGCCAGCAACTCTCCGCGGGGGGACGGGGAGCTGTTTTTT
TRBV4-1	once	TRBJ1-2	NA	CASSHKTPLYGYTF	TGCGCCAGCAGCCATAAGACACCGCTCTATGGCTACACCTTC
TRBV4-1	few	TRBJ2-1	NA	CASSRGQAGGEQFF	TGCGCCAGCAGCCGTGGACAGGCCGGGGGTGAGCAGTTCTTC
TRBV7-2	many	TRBJ2-5	NA	CASSTRQGTRQETQYF	TGTGCCAGCAGCACAAGACAGGGGACTAGACAAGAGACCCAGTACTTC
TRBV7-9	few	TRBJ2-7	TRBD1	CASSSPGQGLNEQYF	TGTGCCAGCAGTTCACCGGGACAGGGGCTCAACGAGCAGTACTTC
TRBV5-1	many	TRBJ1-5	NA	CASSPEGGVHQPQHF	TGCGCCAGCAGCCCCGAAGGGGGGGTCCATCAGCCCCAGCATTTT
TRBV5-4	few	TRBJ2-1	NA	CASSLDQADYNEQFF	TGTGCCAGCAGCTTGGATCAAGCCGATTACAATGAGCAGTTCTTC
TRBV7-8	few	TRBJ1-2	TRBD1	CASSFSRDSHNYGYTF	TGTGCCAGCAGCTTCTCTCGGGACAGCCATAACTATGGCTACACCTTC